The 15 T cell receptor beta chains presented below share a single source sample, sequenced in a study of shared clonotypes between healthy human individuals. Some clones are missing from TCRdb's copy, which holds only in-frame ones; the method was immunoSEQ multiplex PCR. Here the sample spans 520,000 or so clones, 79% being singletons. Sequencing was carried out using PBMCs. These receptors originate from a woman between 35 and 50 years old in good health. Some clones in this sample may be carry-over from other donors' samples.

CDR3 protein: CASSRDGDEQFF. The DNA of the CDR3 is TGTGCCAGCAGCCGGGACGGAGATGAGCAGTTCTTC. The chain couples TRBV7-9 to TRBJ2-1; either TRBD1 or TRBD2 may fit D (5 bases each). CDR3 length equals 12 residues. Germline assignment: CDR1 SEHNR and CDR2 FQNEAQ (reference sequence). Trimming removed 5 bases from V and 8 bases from J, with 10 bases in between.

The V call is TRBV19, the J call TRBJ1-5; tentative D call: TRBD1 (5 bases). The germline CDR1 and CDR2 sequences are LNHDA and SQIVND (reference sequence). The CDR3 runs to 14 residues. The V and J ends lost 3 bases and 5 bases respectively, with 11 bases between them. The CDR3 DNA is TGTGCCAGTAGTATGGGCGGGGGAGATCAGCCCCAGCATTTT. The encoded protein is CASSMGGGDQPQHF. Full variable domain (remainder filled in from reference TRBV19 and TRBJ1-5): DGGITQSPKYLFRKEGQNVTLSCEQNLNHDAMYWYRQDPGQGLRLIYYSQIVNDFQKGDIAEGYSVSREKKESFPLTVTSAQKNPTAFYLCASSMGGGDQPQHFGDGTRLSIL.

The rearrangement uses TRBV7-2 and TRBJ2-3; 7 bases are shared with TRBD1. CDR3 length equals 12 residues. J gave up 5 bases and V 5 bases, and 1 base lay outside the gene matches. The germline V gene has CDR1 SGHTA and CDR2 FQGNSA. CDR3 region: CASSPGGDTQYF. The DNA for the CDR3 is TGTGCCAGCAGCCCAGGGGGAGATACGCAGTATTTT.

In the case of this clone: The junction shows a germline mismatch at one end, possibly a read error. This chain links TRBV6-6 with TRBJ1-1, with D possibly TRBD1 on 5 matching bases. The CDR3 consists of 13 residues. CDR1 and CDR2 (germline): MNHNY, SVGAGI (reference sequence). CDR3 coding DNA: TGTGCCAGCAGTTACGGGACGTACGAAGAAGTTATCTTT. Translation gives CASSYGTYEEVIF.

The CDR3 loop is CASSQDLGHNEKLFF. The CDR3 bases are TGTGCCAGCAGCCAAGATCTGGGCCATAATGAAAAACTGTTTTTT. This chain joins TRBV14 and TRBJ1-4; no firm D call. There are 15 residues in the CDR3. Trimming stripped 0 bases from V and 4 bases from J, with 9 bases between. Germline CDR1 SGHDN, CDR2 FVKESK.

This rearrangement joins TRBV4-2 to TRBJ2-7; possibly TRBD2 for D (5 bases). The V and J ends lost 4 bases and 2 bases respectively, with 12 bases between them. CDR3 length: 14 amino acids. Germline V lookup: CDR1 LGHNA, CDR2 YNFKEQ. The CDR3 nucleotides are TGTGCCAGCAGCCCGGAGGTCTCCGCCTACGAGCAGTACTTC. Amino acid sequence: CASSPEVSAYEQYF.

This rearrangement joins TRBV11-2 to TRBJ2-1; unclear D gene. Trimming took 0 bases from V and 7 from J, leaving 7 bases between them. The CDR3 runs 13 residues. The germline gives CDR1 SGHAT, CDR2 FQNNGV. CDR3 nucleotide sequence: TGTGCCAGCAGCTTAGATCGTTTGAATGAGCAGTTCTTC. Its protein product is CASSLDRLNEQFF.

The table lists this clone with a few counts. The rearrangement uses TRBV15 and TRBJ2-6; D is uncertain. Trimming took off 5 bases at V and 0 bases at J, with 11 bases between the two ends. The germline V gene has CDR1 LNHNV and CDR2 YYDKDF (reference sequence). CDR3 length equals 16 residues. CDR3 in DNA: TGTGCCACCAGCGTCGATCCTAGCTCTGGGGCCAACGTCCTGACTTTC. Amino acids: CATSVDPSSGANVLTF.

The chain couples TRBV7-2 to TRBJ1-4; TRBD1 matches 7 bases. The CDR3 has 15 residues. Germline loops: CDR1 SGHTA, CDR2 FQGNSA. The V segment lost 5 bases and the J segment 5 bases; nucleotides outside the gene matches: 8. This CDR3 reads CASSPRQGGNEKLFF. Written as DNA, the CDR3 is TGTGCCAGCAGCCCCCGACAGGGAGGAAATGAAAAACTGTTTTTT.

The chain carries TRBV7-3 and TRBJ2-1; 9 nucleotides agree with TRBD2. J was trimmed by 5 bases and V by 5 bases; bases with no gene match: 7. This CDR3 has 15 amino acids. Germline CDR1 is SGHTA and CDR2 is FQGTGA. The CDR3 sequence: CASSPGTSLDNEQFF. CDR3 bases: TGTGCCAGCAGCCCCGGGACTAGCCTCGACAATGAGCAGTTCTTC.

This chain connects TRBV28 to TRBJ1-1; weak D call: TRBD1 (5 bases). The CDR3 has 13 residues. Germline CDR1 and CDR2: MDHEN and SYDVKM. V was trimmed by 9 bases and J by 12 bases, leaving 23 bases between them. The CDR3 region has the DNA TGTGCCAGTTACGACCAACAGGCCCCCGTGTCTTTCTTT. It encodes CASYDQQAPVSFF.

CDR3 nucleotide sequence: TGTGCCAGCAGCGTAGCGGGCAGGGAGAACACTGAAGCTTTCTTT. Translated, it gives CASSVAGRENTEAFF. V and J are TRBV9 and TRBJ1-1; possible D gene TRBD1, 5 bases. This CDR3 is built from 15 residues. V lost 0 bases and J lost 1, with 10 bases in between. Germline V gene data show CDR1 as SGDLS and CDR2 as YYNGEE.

The chain links TRBV5-1 to TRBJ2-2, with 7 bases identical to TRBD2. The CDR3 runs 14 residues. Germline V gene sequence: CDR1 SGHRS, CDR2 YFSETQ. V trimming: 3 bases; J trimming: 1 base; junction bases outside the gene matches: 0. The CDR3, as DNA: TGCGCCAGCAGCTCTAGCGGGAACACCGGGGAGCTGTTTTTT. Its protein is CASSSSGNTGELFF.

The chain carries TRBV10-3 and TRBJ1-5, with unresolved D. Germline CDR1 and CDR2: ENHRY and SYGVKD. The length of the CDR3 is 13 residues. V was trimmed by 0 bases and J by 5 bases, leaving 5 bases between them. CDR3 sequence: CAISESKDQPQHF. CDR3 nucleotides: TGTGCCATCAGTGAGTCGAAGGATCAGCCCCAGCATTTT.

This chain joins TRBV28 and TRBJ2-2; D gene uncertain. CDR3 length: 10 residues. With 8 bases removed from V and 7 bases from J, the gap between germline ends came to 5 bases. Germline V gives CDR1 MDHEN, CDR2 SYDVKM. In nucleotides, the CDR3 is TGTGCCAGCCAAAACGGGGAGCTGTTTTTT. It encodes CASQNGELFF.